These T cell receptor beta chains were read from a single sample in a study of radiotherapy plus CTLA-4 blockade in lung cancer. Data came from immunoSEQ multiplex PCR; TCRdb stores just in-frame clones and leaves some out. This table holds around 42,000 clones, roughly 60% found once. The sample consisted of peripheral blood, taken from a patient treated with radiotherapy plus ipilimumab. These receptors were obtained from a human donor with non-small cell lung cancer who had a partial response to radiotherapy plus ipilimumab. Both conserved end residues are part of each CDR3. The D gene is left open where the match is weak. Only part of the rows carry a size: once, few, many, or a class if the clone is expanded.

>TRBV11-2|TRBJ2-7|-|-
TGTGCCAGCAGCTTAGGCGTTTACGAGCAGTACTTC
CASSLGVYEQYF
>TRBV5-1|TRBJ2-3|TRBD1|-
TGCGCCAGTGTAGACAGGGGATCGACAGATACGCAGTATTTT
CASVDRGSTDTQYF
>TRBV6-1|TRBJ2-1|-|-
TGTGCCAGCAGTGACATAGCCCACAATGAGCAGTTCTTC
CASSDIAHNEQFF
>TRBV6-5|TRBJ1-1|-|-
TGTGCCAGCAGCAGGGTGATCGCTGAAGCTTTCTTT
CASSRVIAEAFF
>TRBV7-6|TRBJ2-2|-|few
TGTGCCACCTCTACAGGGTTCACCGGGGAGCTGTTTTTT
CATSTGFTGELFF
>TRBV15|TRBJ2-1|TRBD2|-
TGTGCCACCAGCGGGGGTGGGGGACTAGCCTACAATGAGCAGTTCTTC
CATSGGGGLAYNEQFF
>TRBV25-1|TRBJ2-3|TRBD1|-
TGTGCCAGCGAGGGACAGGGGAGCACAGATACGCAGTATTTT
CASEGQGSTDTQYF
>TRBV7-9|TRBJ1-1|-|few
TGTGCCAGCAGCTTCTATGGGAGGACTGAAGCTTTCTTT
CASSFYGRTEAFF
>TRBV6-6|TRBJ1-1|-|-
TGTGCCAGCAGTTACTCCGGCCGGCGGATAGCTTTCTTT
CASSYSGRRIAFF
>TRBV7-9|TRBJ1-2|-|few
TGTGCCAGCAGCTTCTCCCAGGGATACTATGGCTACACCTTC
CASSFSQGYYGYTF
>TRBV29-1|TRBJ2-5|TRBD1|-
TGCAGCGTTAGGAGGACAGGGGGCGCAGGAGAGACCCAGTACTTC
CSVRRTGGAGETQYF
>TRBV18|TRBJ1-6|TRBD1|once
TGTGCCAGCTCACCGGGACAGGGAAAGGTGAATTCACCCCTCCACTTT
CASSPGQGKVNSPLHF
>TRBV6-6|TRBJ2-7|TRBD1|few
TGTGCCAGCAGCTCTGGACAGGGCACCTACGAGCAGTACTTC
CASSSGQGTYEQYF
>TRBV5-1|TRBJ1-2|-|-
TGCGCCAGCAGCCCAAGGTCAGGCTCTATCGATGGCTACACCTTC
CASSPRSGSIDGYTF
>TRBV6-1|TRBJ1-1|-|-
TGTGCCAGCAGTCCCCGGAGGGGTATGAACACTGAAGCTTTCTTT
CASSPRRGMNTEAFF
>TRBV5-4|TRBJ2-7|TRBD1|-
TGTGCCAGCACCCAATCAAACGGACAGGGCGAGCAGTACTTC
CASTQSNGQGEQYF
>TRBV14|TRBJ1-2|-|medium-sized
TGTGCCAGCAGGGGCGGGGTCGGCACGAGTGGCTACACCTTC
CASRGGVGTSGYTF
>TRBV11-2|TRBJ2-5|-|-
TGTGCCAGCAGCTTCGGAACAGGGCAGGGGGAGACCCAGTACTTC
CASSFGTGQGETQYF
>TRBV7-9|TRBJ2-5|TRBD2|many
TGTGCCACGCCACGGGGAGGCGGGAGAGAGACCCAGTACTTC
CATPRGGGRETQYF
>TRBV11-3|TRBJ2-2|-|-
TGTGCCAGCAGCTTATATCTCACCGGGGAGCTGTTTTTT
CASSLYLTGELFF
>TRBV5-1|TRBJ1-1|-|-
TGCGCCAGCAGCTTTACCCAACAGGGAGTACGGGTCACTGAAGCTTTCTTT
CASSFTQQGVRVTEAFF
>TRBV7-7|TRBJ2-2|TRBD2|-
TGTGCTAGCAGCTTAGCTGATTTTCAGCGGGAAGGGAACACCGGGGAGCTGTTTTTT
CASSLADFQREGNTGELFF
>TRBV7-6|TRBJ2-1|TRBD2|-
TGTGCCAGCAGCTTAGGGGGCGGGAGGGCCCTGGATGAGCAGTTCTTC
CASSLGGGRALDEQFF
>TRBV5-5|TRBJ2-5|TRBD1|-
TGTGCCAGCAGCTTGGGTGGGACAGGGGGACAAGAGACCCAGTACTTC
CASSLGGTGGQETQYF
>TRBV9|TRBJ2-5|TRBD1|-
TGTGCCAGCAGCGGACAGGGGTTTGAGACCCAGTACTTC
CASSGQGFETQYF
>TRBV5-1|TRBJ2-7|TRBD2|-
TGCGCCAGCAGCTCCGCTAGCGGATCCTACGAGCAGTACTTC
CASSSASGSYEQYF
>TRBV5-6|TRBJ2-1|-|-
TGTGCCAGCCGACAGAGCATTAACAATGAGCAGTTCTTC
CASRQSINNEQFF
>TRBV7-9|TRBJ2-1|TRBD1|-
TGTGCCAGCAGCTTATCGACAGGGGGCTTTGTCAAGGAGCAGTTCTTC
CASSLSTGGFVKEQFF
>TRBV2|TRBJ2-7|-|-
TGTGCCAGCAGTGATTTTTCCCCTTCGGGGTCCTACGAGCAGTACTTC
CASSDFSPSGSYEQYF